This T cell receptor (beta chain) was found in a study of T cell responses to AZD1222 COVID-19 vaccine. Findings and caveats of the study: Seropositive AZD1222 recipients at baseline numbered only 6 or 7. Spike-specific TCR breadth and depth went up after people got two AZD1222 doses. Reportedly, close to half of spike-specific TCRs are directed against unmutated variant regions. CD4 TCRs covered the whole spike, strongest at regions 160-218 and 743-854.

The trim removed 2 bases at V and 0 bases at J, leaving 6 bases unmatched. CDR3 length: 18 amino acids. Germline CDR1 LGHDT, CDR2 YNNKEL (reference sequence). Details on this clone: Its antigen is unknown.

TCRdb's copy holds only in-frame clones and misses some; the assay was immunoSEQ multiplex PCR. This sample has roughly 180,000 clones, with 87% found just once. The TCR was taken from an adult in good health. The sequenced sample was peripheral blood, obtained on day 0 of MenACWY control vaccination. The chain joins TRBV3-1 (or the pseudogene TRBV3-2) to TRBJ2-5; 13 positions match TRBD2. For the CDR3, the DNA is TGTGCCAGCAGCCAAACCGGGACTAGCGGGACTAACCAAGAGACCCAGTACTTC. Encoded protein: CASSQTGTSGTNQETQYF.